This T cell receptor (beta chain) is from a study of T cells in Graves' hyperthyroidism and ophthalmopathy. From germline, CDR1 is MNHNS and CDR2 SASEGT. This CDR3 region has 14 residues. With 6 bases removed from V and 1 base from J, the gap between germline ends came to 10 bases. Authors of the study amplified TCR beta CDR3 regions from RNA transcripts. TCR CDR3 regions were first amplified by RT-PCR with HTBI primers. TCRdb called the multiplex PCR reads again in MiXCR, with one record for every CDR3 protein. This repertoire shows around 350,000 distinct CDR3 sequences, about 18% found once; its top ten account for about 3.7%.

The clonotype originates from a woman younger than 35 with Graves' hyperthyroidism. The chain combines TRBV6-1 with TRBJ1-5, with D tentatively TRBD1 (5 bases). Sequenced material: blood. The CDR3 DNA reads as TGTGCCAGCAGGGGTCCAGGGAGCAATCAGCCCCAGCATTTT. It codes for CASRGPGSNQPQHF.